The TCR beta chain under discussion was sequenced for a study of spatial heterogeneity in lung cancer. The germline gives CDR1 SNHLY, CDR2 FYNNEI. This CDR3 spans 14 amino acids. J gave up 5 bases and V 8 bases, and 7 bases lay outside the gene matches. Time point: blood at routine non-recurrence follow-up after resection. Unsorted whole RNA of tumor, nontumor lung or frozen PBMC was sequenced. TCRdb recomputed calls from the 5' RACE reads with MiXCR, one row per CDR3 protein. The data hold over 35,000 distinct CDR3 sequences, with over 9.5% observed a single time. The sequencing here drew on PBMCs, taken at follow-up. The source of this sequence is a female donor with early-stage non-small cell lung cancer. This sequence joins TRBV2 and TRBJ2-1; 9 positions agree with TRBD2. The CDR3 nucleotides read TGTGCCAGCGCCGGGACTAGCAGGGACAATGAGCAGTTCTTC. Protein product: CASAGTSRDNEQFF.